This T cell receptor (beta chain) was recorded in a study of blood T cells in healthy people across ages. Study-level results: The unsorted PBMCs prevented any conclusive comparison of naive versus antigen-experienced cells.

This CDR3 comprises 13 residues. Trimming took 6 bases from V and 10 from J; bases not matched to a gene: 11. The V gene's germline CDR1 is DFQATT and CDR2 SNEGSKA (reference sequence). Only a few counts were recorded for this clonotype. Its target is unknown. Next came a second PCR, run for 7 to 11 cycles, which used a sample-barcoded 5' primer along with a J-beta primer mix. Every single cDNA molecule received a tag from a template-switch adaptor with 12 random nucleotides. One entry per CDR3 protein results from TCRdb running MiXCR on the 5' RACE reads. Altogether over a million distinct CDR3 sequences are present, more than 35% being singletons, with the ten largest covering approximately 20%.

The sequenced sample was blood. The source is a woman aged 60 to 75 in good health. The rearrangement joins TRBV20-1 to TRBJ2-1; 8 nucleotides line up with TRBD1. DNA of the CDR3: TGCAGTGCCCAGACAGGGGCGAAACTAGAGCAGTTCTTC. The encoded protein is CSAQTGAKLEQFF.